Listed below are T cell receptor beta chains from one sample, sequenced in a study of monozygotic twins with inflammatory bowel disease. TCRdb reprocessed the 5' RACE reads, with one entry per CDR3 protein and no DNA. The table gives about 450,000 distinct CDR3 sequences; the top ten clones make up 2% to 3% of it. Sequencing used blood. The receptors here all came from a human donor with ulcerative colitis or Crohn's disease, or a healthy co-twin of an affected twin (not recorded which). Both conserved end residues are part of each CDR3.

v_gene	j_gene	CDR3aa
TRBV11-2	TRBJ2-3	CASSLRGGGTDTQYF
TRBV10-3	TRBJ2-5	CAISESRGHETQYF
TRBV7-2	TRBJ1-1	CASSSGGRGYTEAFF
TRBV19	TRBJ1-3	CATFTGNTIYF
TRBV18	TRBJ1-4	CASSLKQQPAGELFF
TRBV5-5	TRBJ2-2	CASSLRQGTSRELFF
TRBV6-2/TRBV6-3	TRBJ2-7	CASSYRQTSVSYEQYF
TRBV20-1	TRBJ2-3	CSARLAGGNPDTQYF
TRBV28	TRBJ1-5	CASSSTGHSNQPQHF
TRBV28	TRBJ2-3	CASSLPGEGRTDTQYF
TRBV13	TRBJ2-7	CASSTRLVGGSSYEQYF
TRBV9	TRBJ1-5	CASSVGGGRGQPQHF
TRBV5-1	TRBJ2-1	CASSLSGGPLHEQFF
TRBV12-3/TRBV12-4	TRBJ1-1	CASSLGDRGDTEAFF
TRBV9	TRBJ2-3	CASSPGTSGGSSTDTQYF
TRBV27	TRBJ2-7	CASSVSPSPAYEQYF
TRBV28	TRBJ2-6	CASSLFSGANVLTF
TRBV6-2/TRBV6-3	TRBJ1-5	CASSPGAPGNQPQHF
TRBV9	TRBJ2-5	CASSVGGTSGQETQYF
TRBV5-1	TRBJ2-7	CASSFSQGYEQYF
TRBV7-2	TRBJ1-5	CASSLARGSGWNQPQHF
TRBV6-1	TRBJ1-5	CASRRQGNEPQHF
TRBV7-3	TRBJ1-1	CASSLTAAEEAFF
TRBV4-2	TRBJ2-3	CASSQWPGAGTTDTQYF
TRBV20-1	TRBJ2-3	CSAREPSDYTDTQYF
TRBV5-6	TRBJ1-5	CASSLAGQANQPQHF
TRBV7-2	TRBJ1-5	CASSDYNQPQHF